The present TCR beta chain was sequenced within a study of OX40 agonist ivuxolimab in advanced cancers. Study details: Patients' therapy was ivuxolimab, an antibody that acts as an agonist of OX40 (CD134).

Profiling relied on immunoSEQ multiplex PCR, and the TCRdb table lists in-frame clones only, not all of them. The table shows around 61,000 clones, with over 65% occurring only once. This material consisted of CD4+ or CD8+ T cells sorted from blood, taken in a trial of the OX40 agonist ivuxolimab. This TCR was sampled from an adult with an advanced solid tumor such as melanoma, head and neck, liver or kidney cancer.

CDR3 region: CASGLSSGGRTTSYNEQFF. The CDR3 DNA is TGTGCTAGTGGTTTGTCATCAGGGGGTCGGACCACCTCCTACAATGAGCAGTTCTTC. The chain has TRBV12-5 and TRBJ2-1; the match to TRBD1 covers 7 bases. V gave up 2 bases and J gave up 0 bases; unmatched junction bases: 13. The CDR3 extends over 19 amino acids. Looked up from germline, CDR1 is LGHNT and CDR2 is FRNRAP.